Listed here are 27 T cell receptor beta chains from one sample, sequenced in a study of post-analysis software for immune sequencing data. Unique molecular identifiers were present in the TCR beta cDNA libraries. TCRdb re-called the PCR reads through MiXCR, storing one row per CDR3 protein. The sample gives approximately 730,000 distinct CDR3 sequences, just over 45% of which show up once; 4.9% is in the top ten. Study-wide findings and caveats: The five TRBV segments detected at higher frequency in patients than in controls included TRBV5-6, TRBV5-1 and TRBV20-1.

Their antigens are not known. Source material: blood. Receptors were obtained from a girl aged 10-17 years with multiple sclerosis.

The table lists this clonotype with a few counts. CDR3 loop: CASSRRDRTLGANVLTF. For the CDR3, the DNA is TGCGCCAGCAGCCGCCGGGACCGAACTCTGGGGGCCAACGTCCTGACTTTC. The chain employs TRBV5-1 and TRBJ2-6, with D possibly called TRBD1 or TRBD2 (5 bases each). From germline, CDR1 is SGHRS and CDR2 YFSETQ. The CDR3 contains 17 residues. Trimming removed 4 bases at V and 4 bases at J, with 18 bases between.

The chain employs TRBV12-3 or TRBV12-4 and TRBJ2-7; D may be TRBD2 (5 bases). The V gene lost 4 bases and the J gene lost 5 bases, with 18 bases spanning the gap. CDR3 length: 15 residues. CDR3 coding DNA: TGTGCCAGCAGTTCGGTTGGTAGCGTCCCCCACGAGCAGTACTTC. This codes for CASSSVGSVPHEQYF.

The CDR3 reads CASSPRGGGETQYF. The CDR3 coding sequence is TGTGCCAGCAGTCCCCGCGGCGGGGGGGAGACCCAGTACTTC. V gene TRBV28 combines with J gene TRBJ2-5; TRBD2 matches 8 bases. Germline CDR1 MDHEN, CDR2 SYDVKM. After removal of 5 bases from V and 5 bases from J, the junction contained 7 bases not matched to a gene. This CDR3 is built from 14 residues. Full variable domain (rest looked up from reference TRBV28 and TRBJ2-5): DVKVTQSSRYLVKRTGEKVFLECVQDMDHENMFWYRQDPGLGLRLIYFSYDVKMKEKGDIPEGYSVSREKKERFSLILESASTNQTSMYLCASSPRGGGETQYFGPGTRLLVL.

This clonotype was seen just once. V gene TRBV7-9 combines with J gene TRBJ1-1; D ambiguous. V was pared by 0 bases and J by 0 bases, with 5 bases between. This CDR3 spans 14 amino acids. Germline V gene data show CDR1 as SEHNR and CDR2 as FQNEAQ (reference sequence). The CDR3: CASSLAQMNTEAFF. The DNA of the CDR3 is TGTGCCAGCAGCTTAGCGCAGATGAACACTGAAGCTTTCTTT.

This clonotype was recorded many times. This chain uses TRBV12-3 or TRBV12-4 with TRBJ1-1; D possibly corresponds to TRBD1 (6 bases). The CDR3 extends over 15 amino acids. V lost 6 bases and J 2 bases, leaving 16 bases between the germline ends. The CDR3 DNA follows: TGTGCCAGCAGCCTCGCGGGACACCGCAACACTGAAGCTTTCTTT. The encoded protein is CASSLAGHRNTEAFF.

The chain has TRBV6-2 or TRBV6-3 and TRBJ1-2, with D perhaps TRBD1 (6 bases). Between the trimmed V and J ends, which lost 8 bases and 2 bases, there was a span of 18 bases. There are 15 residues in the CDR3. Germline CDR1 reads MNHEY; CDR2 reads SVGEGT. CDR3 coding DNA: TGTGCCAGCCGCGCAGGGGCACACCGGAACTATGGCTACACCTTC. Encoded protein: CASRAGAHRNYGYTF.

This clonotype was observed a handful of times. As DNA, the CDR3 is TGTGCCAGCAGTCTTGAGTTGGGGACTAGTAATTGGCAGTTCTTC. It yields the protein CASSLELGTSNWQFF. This chain joins TRBV27 and TRBJ2-1; the match to TRBD2 covers 8 bases. Trimming at V came to 5 bases and at J to 12 bases, leaving 15 bases not matched to a gene. Germline V gene lookup returns CDR1 MNHEY and CDR2 SMNVEV (reference sequence). The CDR3 covers 15 residues.

The J gene is TRBJ2-1, the V gene TRBV20-1; D is perhaps TRBD1 or TRBD2 (6 bases each). This CDR3 spans 14 amino acids. Trimming removed 5 bases at V and 2 bases at J, with 13 bases between. The V gene's germline CDR1 is DFQATT and CDR2 SNEGSKA (reference sequence). In DNA, the CDR3 is TGCAGTGCTTTCAAGGGGGGCCCCTACAATGAGCAGTTCTTC. It yields the protein CSAFKGGPYNEQFF.

A few counts support this clonotype. At one end the junction does not follow the germline gene, possibly because of a read error. The chain links TRBV20-1 to TRBJ2-3; D assignment may be TRBD1 or TRBD2 (5 bases each). This CDR3 is 17 amino acids long. The germline V gene has CDR1 DFQATT and CDR2 SNEGSKA (reference sequence). The CDR3 loop is CSARGPLWGKKSDTQYF. CDR3 coding DNA: TGTAGTGCTAGAGGACCCTTGTGGGGGAAAAAGTCAGATACGCAGTATTTT.

The rearrangement links TRBV27 to TRBJ2-2, with 9 nucleotides matching TRBD2. J lost 4 bases, V lost 7 bases, and 10 bases had no gene match. The germline CDR1 and CDR2 sequences are MNHEY and SMNVEV (reference sequence). The CDR3 runs to 16 residues. This CDR3 reads CASNFAGGVGTGELFF. The CDR3 DNA follows: TGTGCCAGCAACTTTGCGGGAGGGGTGGGCACCGGGGAGCTGTTTTTT.

The genes are TRBV20-1 and TRBJ2-1; D not certain. Trimming took off 0 bases at V and 0 bases at J, with 9 bases between the two ends. There are 15 residues in the CDR3. From germline, CDR1 is DFQATT and CDR2 SNEGSKA (reference sequence). DNA for the CDR3: TGCAGTGCTAGAGACCCCAAGAGCTCCTACAATGAGCAGTTCTTC. This encodes CSARDPKSSYNEQFF.

The chain joins TRBV20-1 to TRBJ2-5; 8 bases match TRBD1. The ends lost 3 bases at V and 5 bases at J; junction bases unmatched: 8. This CDR3 spans 14 amino acids. Germline assignment: CDR1 DFQATT and CDR2 SNEGSKA (reference sequence). This CDR3 reads CSASGAGGLETQYF. The CDR3 DNA reads as TGCAGTGCTAGTGGGGCAGGGGGCTTGGAGACCCAGTACTTC.

The V call is TRBV4-1, the J call TRBJ2-7, with D unclear. Germline CDR1 and CDR2: MGHRA and YSYEKL. V lost 0 bases, J lost 2 bases, and 11 bases lay in between. The CDR3 extends over 15 amino acids. CDR3 DNA: TGCGCCAGCAGCCAAGAATTCCGACGCACCTACGAGCAGTACTTC. This sequence encodes CASSQEFRRTYEQYF.

The chain has TRBV14 and TRBJ1-2; no reliable D call. The CDR3 totals 13 residues. CDR1 and CDR2 (germline): SGHDN, FVKESK. Trimming shortened V by 3 bases and J by 4 bases, and 9 bases separated the two germline ends. The CDR3: CASSHGVFYGYTF. CDR3 bases: TGTGCCAGCAGCCACGGGGTTTTCTATGGCTACACCTTC.

This clonotype was counted a few times. This chain connects TRBV29-1 to TRBJ1-1; 7 bases line up with TRBD1. The length of the CDR3 is 17 residues. Trimming at V came to 4 bases and at J to 0 bases, leaving 14 bases not matched to a gene. Germline V gene lookup returns CDR1 SQVTM and CDR2 ANQGSEA. The CDR3, as DNA: TGCAGCGTTGCCAACCTCCGGGACAGCTCCCTGAACACTGAAGCTTTCTTT. It yields the protein CSVANLRDSSLNTEAFF.

The chain links TRBV5-5 to TRBJ2-5; 11 bases fit TRBD2. The CDR3 consists of 15 residues. Trimming at V came to 2 bases and at J to 2 bases, leaving 2 bases not matched to a gene. The germline gives CDR1 SGHKS, CDR2 YYEKEE (reference sequence). CDR3 bases: TGTGCCAGCAGCTTCTTAGCGGGAGGGCAAGAGACCCAGTACTTC. Its protein is CASSFLAGGQETQYF.

This clonotype was observed at least ten times. The chain combines TRBV28 with TRBJ2-3; 7 bases match TRBD1. This CDR3 has 14 amino acids. Germline V gene lookup returns CDR1 MDHEN and CDR2 SYDVKM. J lost 2 bases, V lost 3 bases, and 2 bases had no gene match. CDR3 DNA: TGTGCCAGCAGTTTGGGGACAGTCACAGATACGCAGTATTTT. Its translation: CASSLGTVTDTQYF.

V usage is TRBV20-1 and J usage is TRBJ2-5; 9 positions agree with TRBD2. Germline CDR1 reads DFQATT; CDR2 reads SNEGSKA (reference sequence). Trimming at V came to 3 bases and at J to 2 bases, leaving 7 bases not matched to a gene. The CDR3 runs to 15 residues. CDR3 protein: CSASSTSGSQETQYF. The CDR3 DNA follows: TGCAGTGCTAGTAGTACTAGCGGGTCTCAAGAGACCCAGTACTTC.

The chain employs TRBV28 and TRBJ2-7; 12 nucleotides match TRBD2. Trimming at V came to 3 bases and at J to 6 bases, leaving 9 bases not matched to a gene. This CDR3 is 16 amino acids long. In germline, CDR1 is MDHEN, CDR2 SYDVKM. The CDR3 region has the DNA TGTGCCAGCAGTTTGATACTAGCGGGAGGTGACTGCGAGCAGTACTTC. Its translation: CASSLILAGGDCEQYF.

Regarding this clonotype: One end of the junction fails to match germline, which may point to a read error. This sequence joins TRBV7-7 and TRBJ2-3; 10 bases match TRBD2. Germline lookup yields CDR1 SSHAT and CDR2 FNYEAQ (reference sequence). The CDR3 loop spans 15 amino acids. The CDR3 region has the DNA TGTGCTAGCAGCTTAGCTCTAGCGGGAGAGGATACGCAGTATTTT. Amino acids: CASSLALAGEDTQYF.

In DNA, the CDR3 is TGTGCCAGCAGTTCATCCTATCCGCGGGGGGTCGAGCAGTACTTC. Translated, it gives CASSSSYPRGVEQYF. The rearrangement links TRBV28 to TRBJ2-7, with 8 bases that match TRBD2. The CDR3 sequence is 15 residues long. Per germline, CDR1 MDHEN and CDR2 SYDVKM. V trimming: 4 bases; J trimming: 6 bases; junction bases outside the gene matches: 11.

Details on this clonotype: A read error may produce the germline difference seen at one junction end. The chain employs TRBV7-7 and TRBJ2-1, with TRBD2 matching over 9 bases. The CDR3 totals 15 residues. Germline V lookup: CDR1 SSHAT, CDR2 FNYEAQ (reference sequence). CDR3 in DNA: TGTGCTAGCAGCTTAGGCGGGAGGGCTCTAGGGGAGCAGTTCTTC. It translates to CASSLGGRALGEQFF. Full variable domain (missing parts from reference TRBV7-7 and TRBJ2-1): GAGVSQSPRYKVTKRGQDVTLRCDPISSHATLYWYQQALGQGPEFLTYFNYEAQPDKSGLPSDRFSAERPEGSISTLTIQRTEQRDSAMYRCASSLGGRALGEQFFGPGTRLTVL.

This clonotype was detected only a few times. The CDR3 is CSASFTGGSAETQYF. The CDR3 nucleotides are TGCAGTGCTAGCTTTACAGGGGGCTCGGCAGAGACCCAGTACTTC. J is TRBJ2-5 and V is TRBV20-1; 9 nucleotides match TRBD1. The germline V gene encodes CDR1 DFQATT and CDR2 SNEGSKA (reference sequence). Trimming at V came to 3 bases and at J to 4 bases, leaving 9 bases not matched to a gene. This CDR3 spans 15 amino acids.

This clonotype was seen more than once but under ten times. The genes are TRBV29-1 and TRBJ1-2; D not resolved. The germline V and J ends were trimmed by 2 bases and 0 bases, with 10 bases remaining between them. Germline CDR1 is SQVTM and CDR2 is ANQGSEA. The CDR3 is 14 residues long. The CDR3 region is CSVEKASSNYGYTF. The CDR3 DNA follows: TGCAGCGTTGAAAAGGCCTCGTCTAACTATGGCTACACCTTC.

The J gene is TRBJ2-7, the V gene TRBV20-1; D may correspond to TRBD1 or TRBD2 (5 bases each). This CDR3 region has 16 residues. Germline V gene lookup returns CDR1 DFQATT and CDR2 SNEGSKA (reference sequence). With 6 bases removed from V and 1 base from J, the gap between germline ends came to 22 bases. The CDR3 sequence is CSATPRGQGYSYEQYF. The CDR3 DNA follows: TGCAGTGCCACCCCGAGAGGGCAGGGATATTCCTACGAGCAGTACTTC.

The gene calls are TRBV20-1 and TRBJ2-5, with D maybe TRBD1 (6 bases). The CDR3 length is 13 residues. Germline-derived CDR1 and CDR2 are DFQATT and SNEGSKA (reference sequence). Trimming removed 1 base at V and 0 bases at J, with 6 bases between. CDR3 region: CSARGDNQETQYF. The CDR3, as DNA: TGCAGTGCTAGAGGGGACAACCAAGAGACCCAGTACTTC.

CDR3 sequence reads: CASSFPGFYGYTF. CDR3 sequence (DNA): TGTGCCAGCAGCTTCCCGGGCTTCTATGGCTACACCTTC. The J gene is TRBJ1-2, the V gene TRBV5-6, with unresolved D. The CDR3 spans 13 residues. The V and J ends lost 2 bases and 4 bases respectively, with 9 bases between them. Germline V CDR1 and CDR2: SGHDT, YYEEEE.